This entry lists 5 T cell receptor beta chains sequenced from one sample in a study of blood T cell repertoires in COVID-19. Sequenced by immunoSEQ multiplex PCR; TCRdb stores in-frame clones only, minus some. The sample carries 210,000 or so clones, 65% to 85% recorded once. Specimen: PBMCs or T cells enriched from blood (not recorded which). The receptor set was obtained from a young man with acute COVID-19.

In DNA form, the CDR3 reads TGCGCCAGCAGCTTCGACAGTCGGGTAATGAACACTGAAGCTTTCTTT. It specifies CASSFDSRVMNTEAFF. The J gene is TRBJ1-1, the V gene TRBV5-1, with D possibly matching TRBD1 (5 bases). Germline assignment: CDR1 SGHRS and CDR2 YFSETQ. Trimming took off 2 bases at V and 0 bases at J, with 14 bases between the two ends. This CDR3 has 16 residues.

This clone has only one observation. This rearrangement joins TRBV5-1 to TRBJ2-3; possible D gene TRBD2, 7 bases. V lost 7 bases to trimming and J lost 3 bases, with 21 bases between them. This CDR3 contains 16 residues. Germline loops: CDR1 SGHRS, CDR2 YFSETQ. CDR3 coding DNA: TGCGCCAGCGGACTCTGGAGGGGGGAGGGGACAGATACGCAGTATTTT. Encoded protein: CASGLWRGEGTDTQYF.

The chain recombines TRBV7-9 with TRBJ1-4, with D possibly matching TRBD1 (6 bases). This CDR3 contains 14 residues. With 7 bases removed from V and 6 bases from J, the gap between germline ends came to 15 bases. Germline V gene data show CDR1 as SEHNR and CDR2 as FQNEAQ (reference sequence). The CDR3 region is CASTPGRTDEKLFF. The CDR3 nucleotides are TGTGCCAGCACCCCGGGAAGGACAGATGAAAAACTGTTTTTT.

The chain links TRBV5-6 to TRBJ1-5; D is possibly TRBD1 (5 bases). The V gene lost 2 bases and the J gene lost 7 bases, with 13 bases spanning the gap. The CDR3 totals 14 residues. Germline assignment: CDR1 SGHDT and CDR2 YYEEEE. The CDR3, as DNA: TGTGCCAGCAGCTTTTACTGGGCAGGGCAGCCCCAGCATTTT. Encoded protein: CASSFYWAGQPQHF.

The chain carries TRBV12-5 and TRBJ1-5; a weak D match, TRBD1 (6 bases). The CDR3 length is 16 residues. Trimming shortened V by 5 bases and J by 7 bases, and 21 bases separated the two germline ends. Germline-derived CDR1 and CDR2 are LGHNT and FRNRAP. CDR3 sequence: CASGASPSGVGQPQHF. For the CDR3, the DNA is TGTGCTAGTGGTGCTAGCCCCTCAGGGGTTGGCCAGCCCCAGCATTTT.